The rows below give T cell receptor beta chains drawn from one sample of a study of T cell responses to AZD1222 COVID-19 vaccine. TCRdb's copy holds only in-frame clones and misses some; the assay was immunoSEQ multiplex PCR. This sample has about 120,000 clones; around 89% occur once, and the top ten carry around 3.3%. The sequencing here drew on peripheral blood, taken on day 0 of AZD1222 vaccination. Receptor source: an adult in good health. Both conserved end residues are part of each CDR3. D genes are given only for firm matches. Clone size appears in some rows only: once, few, many, or a class for an expanded clone.

TRBD1	TRBV2	.	TRBJ2-7	CASTWTGGEYEQYF	TGTGCCAGCACCTGGACAGGGGGCGAATACGAGCAGTACTTC
TRBD1	TRBV5-4	.	TRBJ1-1	CASSSGQGPTEAFF	TGTGCCAGCAGCTCGGGACAGGGTCCCACTGAAGCTTTCTTT
.	TRBV19	.	TRBJ2-3	CASTSVGLSTDTQYF	TGTGCCAGTACCTCAGTGGGATTAAGCACAGATACGCAGTATTTT
.	TRBV7-3	.	TRBJ1-1	CASSLSWQSTEAFF	TGTGCCAGCAGCTTATCCTGGCAGTCCACTGAAGCTTTCTTT
TRBD2	TRBV28	once	TRBJ2-3	CASSNRDLLAGGVTDTQYF	TGTGCCAGCAGCAACAGGGACCTACTAGCGGGGGGAGTCACAGATACGCAGTATTTT
TRBD2	TRBV2	.	TRBJ2-3	CASDVTSGSTDTQYF	TGTGCCAGCGATGTGACTAGCGGGAGCACAGATACGCAGTATTTT
TRBD2	TRBV13	.	TRBJ2-3	CASSPSGGRTDTQYF	TGTGCCAGCAGCCCATCGGGGGGGAGGACAGATACGCAGTATTTT
TRBD1	TRBV24-1	.	TRBJ1-2	CATSDPGTGEYGYTF	TGTGCCACCAGTGATCCCGGGACAGGGGAATATGGCTACACCTTC
TRBD1	TRBV15	.	TRBJ2-2	CATSRGDRAGGGELFF	TGTGCCACCAGCAGAGGAGACAGGGCCGGAGGTGGGGAGCTGTTTTTT
.	TRBV5-1	few	TRBJ2-7	CASRAGVEQYF	TGCGCCAGCAGAGCAGGGGTCGAGCAGTACTTC
.	TRBV7-2	few	TRBJ1-6	CASSFRGSDSPLHF	TGTGCCAGCAGCTTCCGGGGGAGTGATTCACCCCTCCACTTT
TRBD1	TRBV7-8	.	TRBJ2-7	CASSLRTGIYEQYF	TGTGCCAGCAGCCTGAGGACAGGGATCTACGAGCAGTACTTC
.	TRBV29-1	.	TRBJ1-5	CSVVTGNRNQPQHF	TGCAGCGTTGTAACGGGAAATCGCAATCAGCCCCAGCATTTT
.	TRBV15	.	TRBJ1-5	CATRWGEFTNQPQHF	TGTGCCACCAGGTGGGGTGAGTTTACCAATCAGCCCCAGCATTTT
TRBD1	TRBV19	.	TRBJ1-5	CASRQGADQPQHF	TGTGCCAGCCGTCAGGGGGCCGATCAGCCCCAGCATTTT
.	TRBV24-1	once	TRBJ2-7	CATSEADSRAYF	TGTGCCACCAGTGAGGCGGACTCGAGAGCGTACTTC
.	TRBV9	.	TRBJ1-2	CASSVAQDHYGYTF	TGTGCCAGCAGCGTAGCCCAGGACCACTATGGCTACACCTTC
TRBD2	TRBV7-3	few	TRBJ2-2	CASSLKPSGGTGELFF	TGTGCCAGCAGCTTAAAACCAAGCGGGGGTACCGGGGAGCTGTTTTTT